These 16 T cell receptor beta chains share one sample of origin, sequenced in a study of blood T cell repertoires in COVID-19. Measured with immunoSEQ multiplex PCR; TCRdb has only the in-frame clones, and not every one. Here the sample spans approximately 280,000 clones, 88% being singletons. Material for sequencing was peripheral blood. These TCRs come from a man aged 18 to 30 with active or convalescent COVID-19.

The chain combines TRBV7-8 with TRBJ2-3; D is unclear. The CDR3 runs to 13 residues. Trimming pared 5 bases from V and 2 bases from J, leaving 8 bases between. From germline, CDR1 is SGHVS and CDR2 FQNEAQ. CDR3 loop: CASSPRLTDTQYF. In DNA form, the CDR3 reads TGTGCCAGCAGCCCCCGTCTCACAGATACGCAGTATTTT.

This clone was picked up one time. The chain joins TRBV5-6 to TRBJ1-5; D may be TRBD1 (6 bases). Germline CDR1 SGHDT, CDR2 YYEEEE. Trimming removed 3 bases from V and 6 bases from J, with 7 bases in between. CDR3 length: 12 residues. DNA for the CDR3: TGTGCCAGCAGCTCAGGGGTTCAGCCCCAGCATTTT. Protein product: CASSSGVQPQHF.

The V and J genes are TRBV5-4 and TRBJ2-5, with 8 bases identical to TRBD1. Trimming cost V 0 bases and J 3 bases; bases outside gene matches: 13. The V gene's germline CDR1 is SGHNT and CDR2 YYREEE (reference sequence). There are 18 residues in the CDR3. The CDR3 spells CASSLGPLGTGDKETQYF. The CDR3 bases are TGTGCCAGCAGCTTGGGACCTCTCGGGACAGGTGATAAAGAGACCCAGTACTTC.

The DNA for the CDR3 is TGTGCCAGTGTCAACGGGGGTGTTACCATGAACACTGAAGCTTTCTTT. This sequence encodes CASVNGGVTMNTEAFF. The chain combines TRBV19 with TRBJ1-1, with D perhaps matching TRBD1 (5 bases). The V gene lost 8 bases and the J gene lost 0 bases, with 19 bases spanning the gap. This CDR3 is built from 16 residues. The germline CDR1 and CDR2 sequences are LNHDA and SQIVND (reference sequence).

The chain carries TRBV14 and TRBJ1-2; perhaps TRBD1 as D (6 bases). V was cut by 3 bases and J by 13 bases, with 15 bases left in between. Germline values: CDR1 SGHDN, CDR2 FVKESK. CDR3 length equals 12 residues. The CDR3 region has the DNA TGTGCCAGCAGCCATGGGGGGGGCTGGGGCACCTTC. Its protein is CASSHGGGWGTF.

CDR3 amino acids: CASSLVSRETQYF. The CDR3, as DNA: TGTGCCAGCAGTTTAGTGTCCCGGGAGACCCAGTACTTC. This rearrangement joins TRBV27 to TRBJ2-5; unclear D gene. Germline V gives CDR1 MNHEY, CDR2 SMNVEV (reference sequence). The CDR3 extends over 13 amino acids. The V gene lost 2 bases and the J gene lost 5 bases, with 9 bases spanning the gap.

This sequence joins TRBV2 and TRBJ1-6, with D perhaps TRBD1 (5 bases). Trimming pared 5 bases from V and 5 bases from J, leaving 16 bases between. Germline CDR1 SNHLY, CDR2 FYNNEI. The CDR3 runs to 16 residues. CDR3 sequence reads: CASSPRGAVHNSPLHF. The DNA of the CDR3 is TGTGCCAGCAGTCCCCGCGGGGCAGTCCATAATTCACCCCTCCACTTT.

This clone was picked up a small number of times. The CDR3 nucleotides are TGCGCCAGCAGCTTGGCCCAGGGGGCATATTCACCCCTCCACTTT. Translated: CASSLAQGAYSPLHF. The V call is TRBV5-1, the J call TRBJ1-6, with 8 bases identical to TRBD1. CDR3 length: 15 amino acids. Germline-derived CDR1 and CDR2 are SGHRS and YFSETQ. J lost 8 bases, V lost 0 bases, and 4 bases had no gene match.

V gene TRBV27 combines with J gene TRBJ2-7, with D unresolved. The CDR3 consists of 13 residues. Trimming pared 0 bases from V and 3 bases from J, leaving 6 bases between. In germline, CDR1 is MNHEY, CDR2 SMNVEV (reference sequence). CDR3 DNA: TGTGCCAGCAGTTTATCCAGGTACTACGAGCAGTACTTC. Translated: CASSLSRYYEQYF.

The genes are TRBV9 and TRBJ2-2, with D possibly TRBD1 on 7 matching bases. Germline assignment: CDR1 SGDLS and CDR2 YYNGEE. Trimming stripped 4 bases from V and 7 bases from J, with 26 bases between. This CDR3 spans 18 amino acids. This CDR3 is CASSSRPNQPGGFGELFF. CDR3 DNA sequence: TGTGCCAGCAGCTCCCGCCCCAATCAGCCAGGGGGGTTCGGGGAGCTGTTTTTT. The variable domain in full, with the rest retrieved from reference TRBV9 and TRBJ2-2, is DSGVTQTPKHLITATGQRVTLRCSPRSGDLSVYWYQQSLDQGLQFLIQYYNGEERAKGNILERFSAQQFPDLHSELNLSSLELGDSALYFCASSSRPNQPGGFGELFFGEGSRLTVL.

This clone was detected ten times or more. This chain's CDR3 is CASRSKTYEQYF. Written as DNA, the CDR3 is TGTGCCAGCCGATCTAAGACCTACGAGCAGTACTTC. This chain joins TRBV25-1 and TRBJ2-7; D is unclear. V lost 8 bases, J lost 2 bases, and 10 bases lay in between. Germline-derived CDR1 and CDR2 are MGHDK and SYGVNS. The CDR3 loop spans 12 amino acids.

This sequence joins TRBV2 and TRBJ2-4, with 9 bases that match TRBD1. The trim removed 4 bases at V and 0 bases at J, leaving 1 base unmatched. The CDR3 is 15 residues long. Per germline, CDR1 SNHLY and CDR2 FYNNEI. CDR3 residues: CASSADRGAKNIQYF. The CDR3 DNA reads as TGTGCCAGCAGTGCGGACAGGGGAGCCAAAAACATTCAGTACTTC.

This clone appeared a few times. V and J are TRBV2 and TRBJ1-2; D remains ambiguous. Trimming cost V 8 bases and J 2 bases, with 9 bases left between them. Per germline, CDR1 SNHLY and CDR2 FYNNEI. This CDR3 has 12 residues. CDR3 in amino acids: CASSYENYGYTF. DNA of the CDR3: TGTGCCAGCTCTTACGAGAACTATGGCTACACCTTC.

The V and J genes are TRBV11-2 and TRBJ1-1; D gene unclear. The CDR3 is 15 residues long. Germline-derived CDR1 and CDR2 are SGHAT and FQNNGV. Trimming took 5 bases from V and 0 from J, leaving 13 bases between them. The CDR3 region has the DNA TGTGCCAGCAGCCCAATGGGAGGGATGAACACTGAAGCTTTCTTT. Residues: CASSPMGGMNTEAFF.

The chain joins TRBV11-2 to TRBJ2-3; 13 nucleotides align to TRBD2. Germline V gene lookup returns CDR1 SGHAT and CDR2 FQNNGV. CDR3 length: 16 residues. With 4 bases clipped from V and 4 bases from J, the junction kept 5 bases outside the gene matches. The CDR3 nucleotides are TGTGCCAGCAGCTCTACTAGCGGGGGGGCCCCAGATACGCAGTATTTT. Encoded protein: CASSSTSGGAPDTQYF.

The chain recombines TRBV14 with TRBJ1-1, with 8 bases aligning to TRBD1. Per germline, CDR1 SGHDN and CDR2 FVKESK. The V gene end was trimmed by 3 bases and the J gene end by 10 bases; junction bases not matched to a gene: 16. This CDR3 spans 16 amino acids. Written as DNA, the CDR3 is TGTGCCAGCAGCCAGTTCACTGGACAGGGTCGGGGCGTAGCTTTCTTT. This sequence encodes CASSQFTGQGRGVAFF.